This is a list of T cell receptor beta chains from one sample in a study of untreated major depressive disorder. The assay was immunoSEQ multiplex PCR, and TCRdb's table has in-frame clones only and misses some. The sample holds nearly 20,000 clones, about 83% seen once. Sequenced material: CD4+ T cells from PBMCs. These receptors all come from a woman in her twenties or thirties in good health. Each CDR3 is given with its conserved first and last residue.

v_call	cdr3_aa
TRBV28	CASSPTGGVLYEQYF
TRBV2	CATNPTSGTYNEQFF
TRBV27	CASSPWTSGRAEETQYF
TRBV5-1	CASSSPSSYEQYF
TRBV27	CASRYRGPDTQYF
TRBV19	CASSKAYEQFF
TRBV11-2	CASSLDPGGNQPQHF
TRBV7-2	CASSLRGRGFYNEQFF
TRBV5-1	CASSLATTSGRAETQYF
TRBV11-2	CASSLVPGQNFHTQYF
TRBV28	CASSLDRNTEAFF
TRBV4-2	CASSQENWAYEQYF
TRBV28	CASMGQGATSYEQYF
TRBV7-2	CASSPHSLMASYNEQFF
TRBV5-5	CASSLEDRAGANVLTF
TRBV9	CASSGRQGANTIYF
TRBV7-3	CASRTLAGVADTQYF
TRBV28	CASSFGGGAGYGYTF
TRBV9	CASSVNSVVTYNEQFF
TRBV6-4	CASSDGQGADTQYF
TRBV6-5	CASSYSHGADTQYF
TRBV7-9	CASSFRGAHGNTIYF
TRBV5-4	CASREGASKNTEAFF
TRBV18	CASSNMNTEAFF
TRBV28	CASSGASGSSYNEQFF
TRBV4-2	CASSQATSGRGYF
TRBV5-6	CASGRLESTHEQYF
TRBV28	CASRRAGSLRDTQYF
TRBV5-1	CASSPQDSGALTFF
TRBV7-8	CASSSVNTGELFF
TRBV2	CASSELGRGGNQPQHF
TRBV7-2	CASRAQGAWQPQHF
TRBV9	CASSAATGLYTGELFF
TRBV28	CASSRIGTGLYEQYF
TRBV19	CASSIDRGNPFF
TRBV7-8	CASSSPGETGELFF
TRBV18	CASSPPAPRVGGQGAREQYF
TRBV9	CASSVEPQGSYEQYF
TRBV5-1	CASSLVGGSREQFF
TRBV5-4	CASSLAAQGTDTQYF
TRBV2	CASSEVGLAGSTLEQYF
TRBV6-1	CASSVLAGAQETQYF
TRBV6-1	CASSTFREEFETQYF
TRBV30	CAWRATGMTGANQPQHF
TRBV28	CASSPQGANIRETQYF
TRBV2	CASYLGGADGTEAFF
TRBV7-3	CASSLDRSYEQYF
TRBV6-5	CASSLERAEAFF
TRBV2	CASSEPQGYSYGYTF
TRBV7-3	CASSLASGNNEQYF
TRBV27	CASSLVGGELFF